This TCR beta chain was identified during a study of blood T cell repertoires in COVID-19. The J segment lost 5 bases and the V segment lost 5 bases, leaving 8 bases of the junction unmatched. This CDR3 spans 14 amino acids. Germline loops: CDR1 MNHEY, CDR2 SVGAGI. TCRdb's copy holds only in-frame clones and misses some; the assay was immunoSEQ multiplex PCR. The sample yields roughly 200,000 clones, 65% to 90% seen once. This clonotype was sampled from a woman aged 25 to 39 who had been exposed to COVID-19. J is TRBJ1-1 and V is TRBV6-5; 7 bases align to TRBD1. Sequencing was done on a sample of PBMCs or T cells enriched from blood (not recorded which). CDR3 coding DNA: TGTGCCAGCAGTATTAGACAGGGTTGGACTGAAGCTTTCTTT. This sequence encodes CASSIRQGWTEAFF.